Below, 19 T cell receptor beta chains from the same sample are listed, as sequenced in a study of T cell repertoires in cytomegalovirus infection. TCRdb independently ran MiXCR on the reads; one entry per CDR3 protein. This table holds 250,000 to 300,000 distinct CDR3 sequences, over 15% found once. The sample taken for sequencing was CD8+ T cells from PBMCs. The source is a human donor in good health (CMV status not recorded). Some clones in this sample may be carry-over from other donors' samples.

V is TRBV7-9 and J is TRBJ2-7; 8 bases map to TRBD1. Germline lookup yields CDR1 SEHNR and CDR2 FQNEAQ (reference sequence). CDR3 length: 19 residues. Trimming removed 5 bases from V and 0 bases from J; junction bases left unmatched: 18. This CDR3 is CASSPRGRVVGTSSYEQYF. In DNA form, the CDR3 reads TGTGCCAGCAGCCCCAGGGGGCGCGTCGTTGGGACCAGCTCCTACGAGCAGTACTTC.

As concerns this clonotype: Compared with germline, one end of the junction differs, possibly owing to a read error. This chain links TRBV20-1 with TRBJ1-5; 7 nucleotides agree with TRBD1. The CDR3 covers 14 residues. Germline V gene lookup returns CDR1 DFQATT and CDR2 SNEGSKA (reference sequence). CDR3 residues: CSARAGGGNQPQQF. CDR3 bases: TGCAGTGCTAGAGCAGGGGGAGGCAATCAGCCCCAGCAGTTT.

The gene calls are TRBV28 and TRBJ2-7; D assignment may be TRBD1 or TRBD2 (5 bases each). Per the germline V gene, CDR1 is MDHEN and CDR2 is SYDVKM. The CDR3 covers 16 residues. V shed 10 bases and J shed 5 bases, with 27 bases lying between them. The CDR3 DNA is TGTGCCACCCGGGCGGAGGCCTCCGGGTGGGGCCACGAGCAGTACTTC. Its protein is CATRAEASGWGHEQYF.

In its sample, this clonotype was seen many times. V and J are TRBV7-2 and TRBJ2-7, with D hard to call. CDR1 is SGHTA, CDR2 FQGNSA, per germline. V lost 2 bases, J lost 5 bases, and 10 bases lay in between. The CDR3 consists of 13 residues. DNA of the CDR3: TGTGCCAGCAGCTTATATCTGAGCCACGAGCAGTACTTC. Amino acid sequence: CASSLYLSHEQYF.

In this sample, this clonotype turned up many times. The chain links TRBV28 to TRBJ2-1, with D possibly being TRBD1 (6 bases). CDR1 is MDHEN, CDR2 SYDVKM, per germline. The CDR3 sequence is 12 residues long. V gave up 8 bases and J gave up 4 bases, with 9 bases separating them. The CDR3 region has the DNA TGTGCCAGCCTAACAGGGTACAATGAGCAGTTCTTC. It codes for CASLTGYNEQFF.

This clonotype was observed at least ten times. This chain uses TRBV7-3 with TRBJ2-3, with D possibly called TRBD1 or TRBD2 (6 bases each). Germline V gene lookup returns CDR1 SGHTA and CDR2 FQGTGA. The CDR3 is made up of 15 amino acids. Trimming left V 2 bases short and J 0 bases short, with 9 bases between. The CDR3: CASSLGGRSTDTQYF. CDR3 DNA: TGTGCCAGCAGCTTAGGGGGGCGCAGCACAGATACGCAGTATTTT. The full variable domain, in which reference TRBV7-3 and TRBJ2-3 provide the parts outside the CDR3, is GAGVSQTPSNKVTEKGKYVELRCDPISGHTALYWYRQSLGQGPEFLIYFQGTGAADDSGLPNDRFFAVRPEGSVSTLKIQRTERGDSAVYLCASSLGGRSTDTQYFGPGTRLTVL.

This clonotype showed up many times. The gene calls are TRBV7-4 and TRBJ1-5; 9 positions agree with TRBD1. CDR3 length: 17 amino acids. The V gene end was trimmed by 7 bases and the J gene end by 4 bases; junction bases not matched to a gene: 14. The germline V gene encodes CDR1 SGHVT and CDR2 SQSDAQ. The CDR3 DNA sequence: TGTGCCAGCAACCCACGATGGGGACAGGGACCTAATCAGCCCCAGCATTTT. It encodes CASNPRWGQGPNQPQHF.

This clonotype was observed a few times. The chain joins TRBV4-1 to TRBJ2-7; TRBD1 aligns across 9 bases. The CDR3 length is 15 residues. Germline V gene lookup returns CDR1 MGHRA and CDR2 YSYEKL. After removal of 4 bases from V and 1 base from J, the junction contained 5 bases not matched to a gene. CDR3 nucleotides: TGCGCCAGCAGCCCGATTGGGACAGGGTCCTACGAGCAGTACTTC. Translating gives CASSPIGTGSYEQYF.

This clonotype was counted ten times or more. This rearrangement joins TRBV7-9 to TRBJ2-1; D perhaps matches TRBD1 (5 bases). The CDR3 is 14 amino acids. Trimming removed 4 bases from V and 16 bases from J, with 23 bases in between. CDR1 and CDR2 (germline): SEHNR, FQNEAQ (reference sequence). The CDR3 DNA is TGTGCCAGCAGCTCAGAGATCCAGGGCCGAGTCAGTTTCTTC. Translating it yields CASSSEIQGRVSFF. Combining the CDR3 with reference TRBV7-9 and TRBJ2-1 gives the whole variable domain DTGVSQNPRHKITKRGQNVTFRCDPISEHNRLYWYRQTLGQGPEFLTYFQNEAQLEKSRLLSDRFSAERPKGSFSTLEIQRTEQGDSAMYLCASSSEIQGRVSFFGPGTRLTVL.

This clonotype was observed a few times. The rearrangement links TRBV6-5 to TRBJ2-1; 10 bases align to TRBD1. This CDR3 spans 15 amino acids. J was trimmed by 5 bases and V by 1 base; bases with no gene match: 2. Per the germline V gene, CDR1 is MNHEY and CDR2 is SVGAGI. CDR3 amino acids: CASSYYGTGDNEQFF. CDR3 nucleotides: TGTGCCAGCAGTTACTATGGGACAGGGGACAATGAGCAGTTCTTC.

This clonotype has a handful of counts. The genes are TRBV28 and TRBJ2-1; TRBD1 is a possible D gene (5 bases). The CDR3 spans 15 residues. The germline V gene has CDR1 MDHEN and CDR2 SYDVKM. The germline V and J ends were trimmed by 10 bases and 2 bases, with 18 bases remaining between them. The CDR3 protein is CATRVENNPYNEQFF. The CDR3 nucleotides read TGTGCCACCAGGGTTGAGAATAACCCCTACAATGAGCAGTTCTTC.

The CDR3 region has the DNA TGTGCCAGCAGCCCAGGAACTGGTGGCTACACCTTC. Translating it yields CASSPGTGGYTF. The rearrangement uses TRBV13 and TRBJ1-2; D gene ambiguous. Trimming stripped 5 bases from V and 7 bases from J, with 11 bases between. The germline V gene encodes CDR1 PRHDT and CDR2 FYEKMQ (reference sequence). This CDR3 has 12 residues.

This clonotype turned up a few times. The chain uses TRBV12-3 or TRBV12-4 and TRBJ2-7, with 10 bases fitting TRBD1. With 0 bases clipped from V and 4 bases from J, the junction kept 6 bases outside the gene matches. This CDR3 contains 16 residues. The CDR3 DNA reads TGTGCCAGCAGTTTAGCCTCCGGGACAGGGGCGTACGAGCAGTACTTC. Amino acids: CASSLASGTGAYEQYF.

The V call is TRBV4-1, the J call TRBJ2-7; D possibly corresponds to TRBD1 (6 bases). This CDR3 region has 15 residues. V was shortened by 2 bases and J by 0 bases, with 11 bases between the two germline ends. Per germline, CDR1 MGHRA and CDR2 YSYEKL. CDR3 amino acids: CASSQRQGSSYEQYF. The CDR3 nucleotides are TGCGCCAGCAGCCAACGCCAGGGGTCCTCCTACGAGCAGTACTTC.

In its sample, this clonotype was seen many times. The CDR3 reads CASSPRQGSSYNEQFF. The CDR3 DNA reads as TGTGCCAGCAGCCCTCGACAGGGGAGCTCCTACAATGAGCAGTTCTTC. This chain joins TRBV7-9 and TRBJ2-1; TRBD1 aligns across 8 bases. Trimming cost V 5 bases and J 0 bases; bases outside gene matches: 6. Looked up from germline, CDR1 is SEHNR and CDR2 is FQNEAQ (reference sequence). This CDR3 region has 16 residues.

V usage is TRBV18 and J usage is TRBJ1-2, with unresolved D. The V and J ends lost 0 bases and 0 bases respectively, with 17 bases between them. Germline assignment: CDR1 KGHSH and CDR2 LQKENI. The CDR3 length is 18 residues. In nucleotides, the CDR3 is TGTGCCAGCTCACCACCGATCGGAACAGAACAAGCTAACTATGGCTACACCTTC. Translated: CASSPPIGTEQANYGYTF.

The V gene is TRBV5-1, the J gene TRBJ2-3, with a tentative D call TRBD1 (5 bases). Trimming left V 3 bases short and J 0 bases short, with 8 bases between. The CDR3 has 14 amino acids. Germline values: CDR1 SGHRS, CDR2 YFSETQ. The CDR3 protein is CASSWRQSTDTQYF. DNA for the CDR3: TGCGCCAGCAGCTGGAGACAGAGCACAGATACGCAGTATTTT.

The rearrangement joins TRBV18 to TRBJ2-7; 10 bases agree with TRBD1. The CDR3 sequence is 15 residues long. J gave up 4 bases and V 4 bases, and 7 bases lay outside the gene matches. Germline assignment: CDR1 KGHSH and CDR2 LQKENI. CDR3: CASSRPGQGTYEQYF. The CDR3 DNA follows: TGTGCCAGCTCACGACCGGGACAGGGGACGTACGAGCAGTACTTC. The complete variable domain, with remaining parts taken from reference TRBV18 and TRBJ2-7, reads NAGVMQNPRHLVRRRGQEARLRCSPMKGHSHVYWYRQLPEEGLKFMVYLQKENIIDESGMPKERFSAEFPKEGPSILRIQQVVRGDSAAYFCASSRPGQGTYEQYFGPGTRLTVT.

The chain has TRBV6-1 and TRBJ2-6; unclear D gene. The CDR3 has 15 amino acids. Germline V gene sequence: CDR1 MNHNS, CDR2 SASEGT. V was cut by 5 bases and J by 2 bases, with 10 bases left in between. The CDR3, as DNA: TGTGCCAGCAGTCGAGACAACCCTGGGGCCAACGTCCTGACTTTC. This sequence encodes CASSRDNPGANVLTF.